What follows are 3 T cell receptor beta chains derived from one specimen sequenced in a study of response to subunit inactivated influenza vaccine. One entry per CDR3 protein results from TCRdb running MiXCR on the RT-PCR reads. The repertoire has roughly 700,000 distinct CDR3 sequences, roughly 14% of them found once; the top ten carry 6% to 8%. The sequences come from PBMCs from blood, collected 14 to 15 days before vaccination. The receptors were gathered from a man aged 50-59 years who received an inactivated influenza vaccine.

This clonotype has only a few counts. The chain is built from TRBV3-1 and TRBJ2-2; TRBD2 matches at 10 bases. V lost 5 bases to trimming and J lost 5 bases; unmatched junction nucleotides: 2. The germline V gene has CDR1 LGHDT and CDR2 YNNKEL (reference sequence). The CDR3 consists of 14 residues. In nucleotides, the CDR3 is TGTGCCAGCAGCGCTAGCGGGAGTACCGGGGAGCTGTTTTTT. This gives the protein CASSASGSTGELFF.

The rearrangement uses TRBV7-2 and TRBJ1-5; possible D gene TRBD1, 6 bases. CDR3 length: 16 residues. Trimming removed 1 base at V and 1 base at J, with 11 bases between. Germline V gene lookup returns CDR1 SGHTA and CDR2 FQGNSA. The DNA of the CDR3 is TGTGCCAGCAGCTTAGGCGGAACAGGGAGCAATCAGCCCCAGCATTTT. Protein product: CASSLGGTGSNQPQHF.

This clonotype was seen at least ten times. CDR3 sequence reads: CASGENPYNEQFF. The CDR3 DNA sequence: TGCGCCAGCGGGGAGAACCCCTACAATGAGCAGTTCTTC. The rearrangement joins TRBV5-1 to TRBJ2-1, with a possible D match to TRBD2 (5 bases). V lost 7 bases and J 2 bases, leaving 10 bases between the germline ends. CDR1 SGHRS and CDR2 YFSETQ come from the germline V gene. This CDR3 comprises 13 residues.